The next 11 T cell receptor beta chains were all read from a single sample in a study of identical twins. One entry per CDR3 protein results from TCRdb running MiXCR on the 5' RACE reads. Of some 1,600,000 distinct CDR3 sequences listed, roughly a third are singletons. The sequenced sample was cord blood. These receptors all come from a newborn girl in good health.

The V gene is TRBV9, the J gene TRBJ1-1; 8 nucleotides align to TRBD1. The CDR3 sequence is 16 residues long. V lost 3 bases to trimming and J lost 0 bases; unmatched junction nucleotides: 7. Germline CDR1 SGDLS, CDR2 YYNGEE. The CDR3 DNA reads as TGTGCCAGCAGCGAGACAGGGGTGACCATGAACACTGAAGCTTTCTTT. Its protein is CASSETGVTMNTEAFF.

The rearrangement uses TRBV20-1 and TRBJ1-5; TRBD1 matches at 10 bases. Germline CDR1 reads DFQATT; CDR2 reads SNEGSKA (reference sequence). Trimming cost V 2 bases and J 7 bases; bases outside gene matches: 8. The CDR3 covers 15 residues. CDR3 residues: CSARNRTGGYQPQHF. CDR3 bases: TGCAGTGCTAGAAACCGGACAGGGGGGTACCAGCCCCAGCATTTT.

J is TRBJ1-1 and V is TRBV14; 7 nucleotides agree with TRBD1. This CDR3 region has 17 residues. After removal of 4 bases from V and 4 bases from J, the junction contained 15 bases not matched to a gene. The germline V gene encodes CDR1 SGHDN and CDR2 FVKESK. CDR3 amino acids: CASSPRSNWTGSTEAFF. The CDR3 DNA reads TGTGCCAGCAGCCCAAGGTCGAATTGGACAGGCAGCACTGAAGCTTTCTTT. The whole variable domain, remainder taken from reference TRBV14 and TRBJ1-1, is EAGVTQFPSHSVIEKGQTVTLRCDPISGHDNLYWYRRVMGKEIKFLLHFVKESKQDESGMPNNRFLAERTGGTYSTLKVQPAELEDSGVYFCASSPRSNWTGSTEAFFGQGTRLTVV.

Only a few counts were recorded for this clonotype. The rearrangement uses TRBV21-1 and TRBJ1-5; TRBD1 is the table's D call, not checked against the DNA. TRBV21-1 is classified as a pseudogene. CDR3 length equals 18 residues. The CDR3 nucleotides read TGTGCCAGCAGCACAGGGGAGGAGGGGGCCTTATTCAGTCAGCCCCAGCATTTT. The encoded protein is CASSTGEEGALFSQPQHF.

Concerning this clonotype itself: The junction differs from germline at one of its ends, possibly a read error. The chain uses TRBV20-1 and TRBJ2-6, with D maybe TRBD1 (6 bases). CDR3 length: 16 amino acids. Germline CDR1 is DFQATT and CDR2 is SNEGSKA (reference sequence). For the CDR3, the DNA is TGCAGTGCTAGGACGACAGGATACTCTGGGGCCAACGTCCCGACTTTC. Residues: CSARTTGYSGANVPTF.

Note on this clonotype: The germline gene is not matched at one end of the junction; a read error may be the cause. This chain joins TRBV28 and TRBJ1-6; no reliable D call. The CDR3 is 11 amino acids. Germline CDR1 reads MDHEN; CDR2 reads SYDVKM. The chain's CDR3 is CASSHRSPHHF. Here the CDR3 DNA reads TGTGCCAGCAGCCACCGCTCACCCCACCACTTT.

This clonotype occurred a few times. The V and J genes are TRBV12-3 or TRBV12-4 and TRBJ1-1, with D maybe TRBD1 (6 bases). CDR3 size: 14 residues. Trimming cost V 5 bases and J 0 bases, with 10 bases left between them. The CDR3 region is CASSGDTLNTEAFF. CDR3 nucleotide sequence: TGTGCCAGCAGTGGGGACACCCTGAACACTGAAGCTTTCTTT.

This clonotype has ten or more counts. The V call is TRBV12-3 or TRBV12-4, the J call TRBJ2-4; D gene ambiguous. Trimming cost V 6 bases and J 0 bases, with 18 bases left between them. This CDR3 is 17 amino acids long. CDR3 DNA sequence: TGTGCCAGCAGCCACCCGAACCGTAGACTAGCCAAAAACATTCAGTACTTC. Protein sequence: CASSHPNRRLAKNIQYF.

This chain joins TRBV4-2 and TRBJ1-5; D unclear. Trimming took off 1 base at V and 1 base at J, with 8 bases between the two ends. The CDR3 runs 15 residues. Germline V CDR1 and CDR2: LGHNA, YNFKEQ. In nucleotides, the CDR3 is TGTGCCAGCAGCCAAGTGGGTAGGAGCAATCAGCCCCAGCATTTT. As protein: CASSQVGRSNQPQHF.

In this sample, this clonotype turned up a few times. The chain recombines TRBV29-1 with TRBJ1-2; 7 bases fit TRBD1. The trim removed 6 bases at V and 3 bases at J, leaving 7 bases unmatched. The CDR3 is 13 residues long. The germline gives CDR1 SQVTM, CDR2 ANQGSEA. CDR3 DNA sequence: TGCAGCGTGACGACAGGGTCTGACTATGGCTACACCTTC. Translated, it gives CSVTTGSDYGYTF.

This clonotype has a single count. At one of its ends the junction is not consistent with the germline gene, which may arise from a read error. This chain links TRBV27 with TRBJ2-4; 7 bases line up with TRBD1. In germline, CDR1 is MNHEY, CDR2 SMNVEV (reference sequence). The CDR3 spans 14 residues. CDR3 coding DNA: TGTGACAGCAGTTTCCGCAGGGGGAAAAACATTCAGTACTTC. Its translation: CDSSFRRGKNIQYF.